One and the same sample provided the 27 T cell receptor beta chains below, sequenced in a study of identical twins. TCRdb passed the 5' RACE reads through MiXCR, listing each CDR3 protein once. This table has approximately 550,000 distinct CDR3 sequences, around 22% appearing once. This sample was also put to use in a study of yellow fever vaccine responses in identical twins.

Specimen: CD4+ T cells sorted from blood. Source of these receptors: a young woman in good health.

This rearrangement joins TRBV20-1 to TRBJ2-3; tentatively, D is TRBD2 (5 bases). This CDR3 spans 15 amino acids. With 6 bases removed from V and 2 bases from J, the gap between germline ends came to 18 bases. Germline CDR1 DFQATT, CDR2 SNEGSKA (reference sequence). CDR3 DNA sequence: TGCAGTGCACCCGATCGGACTGACCCCACAGATACGCAGTATTTT. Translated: CSAPDRTDPTDTQYF.

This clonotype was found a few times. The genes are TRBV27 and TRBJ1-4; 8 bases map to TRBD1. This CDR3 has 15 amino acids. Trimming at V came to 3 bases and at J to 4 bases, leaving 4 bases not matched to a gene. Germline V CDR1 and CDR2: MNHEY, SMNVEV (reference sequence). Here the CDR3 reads CASSLRTGLNEKLFF. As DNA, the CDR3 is TGTGCCAGCAGTTTGAGGACAGGGCTTAATGAAAAACTGTTTTTT.

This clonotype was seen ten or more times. The CDR3 DNA reads TGCGCCAGCAGCTTGGGCCAGTTCTACAATGAGCAGTTCTTC. Translation: CASSLGQFYNEQFF. V usage is TRBV5-1 and J usage is TRBJ2-1; D is unclear. Germline V CDR1 and CDR2: SGHRS, YFSETQ. There are 14 residues in the CDR3. Trimming pared 0 bases from V and 3 bases from J, leaving 7 bases between.

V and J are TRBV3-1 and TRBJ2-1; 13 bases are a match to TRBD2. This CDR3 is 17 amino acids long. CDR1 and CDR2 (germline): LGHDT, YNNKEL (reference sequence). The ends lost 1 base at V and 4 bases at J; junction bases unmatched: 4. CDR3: CASSQGTSGRGYNEQFF. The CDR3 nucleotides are TGTGCCAGCAGCCAAGGGACTAGCGGGAGAGGATACAATGAGCAGTTCTTC.

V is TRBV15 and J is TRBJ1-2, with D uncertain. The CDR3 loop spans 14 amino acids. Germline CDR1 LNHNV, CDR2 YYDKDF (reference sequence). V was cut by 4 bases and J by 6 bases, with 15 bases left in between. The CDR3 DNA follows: TGTGCCACCAGCATTTCACAAGAGTATCATGGCTACACCTTC. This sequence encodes CATSISQEYHGYTF. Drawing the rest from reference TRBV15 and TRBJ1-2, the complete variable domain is DAMVIQNPRYQVTQFGKPVTLSCSQTLNHNVMYWYQQKSSQAPKLLFHYYDKDFNNEADTPDNFQSRRPNTSFCFLDIRSPGLGDTAMYLCATSISQEYHGYTFGSGTRLTVV.

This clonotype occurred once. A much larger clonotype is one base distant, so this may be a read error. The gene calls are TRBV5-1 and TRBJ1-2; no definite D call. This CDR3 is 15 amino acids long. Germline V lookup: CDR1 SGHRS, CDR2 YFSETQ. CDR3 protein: CASSFQEGANYCYTF. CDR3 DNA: TGCGCCAGCAGCTTCCAAGAAGGTGCTAACTATTGCTACACCTTC.

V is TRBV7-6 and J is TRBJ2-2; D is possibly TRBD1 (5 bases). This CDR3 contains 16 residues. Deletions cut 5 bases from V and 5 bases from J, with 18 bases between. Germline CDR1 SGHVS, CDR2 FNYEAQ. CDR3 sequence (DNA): TGTGCCAGCAGCCCCCGCCAGGGTTATCCAACCGGGGAGCTGTTTTTT. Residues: CASSPRQGYPTGELFF.

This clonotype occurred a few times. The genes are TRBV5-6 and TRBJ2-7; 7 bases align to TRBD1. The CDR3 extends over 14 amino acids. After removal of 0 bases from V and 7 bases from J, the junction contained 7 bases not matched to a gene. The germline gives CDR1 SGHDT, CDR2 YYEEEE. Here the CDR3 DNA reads TGTGCCAGCAGCTTGGGACAGGGCGTCTTAGAGCAGTACTTC. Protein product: CASSLGQGVLEQYF. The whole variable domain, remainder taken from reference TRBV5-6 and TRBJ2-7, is DAGVTQSPTHLIKTRGQQVTLRCSPKSGHDTVSWYQQALGQGPQFIFQYYEEEERQRGNFPDRFSGHQFPNYSSELNVNALLLGDSALYLCASSLGQGVLEQYFGPGTRLTVT.

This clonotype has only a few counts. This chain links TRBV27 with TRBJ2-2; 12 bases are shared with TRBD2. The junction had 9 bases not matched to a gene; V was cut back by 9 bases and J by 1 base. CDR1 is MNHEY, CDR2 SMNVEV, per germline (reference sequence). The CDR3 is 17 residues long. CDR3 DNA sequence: TGTGCCAGAGCCGGGACTAGCGGGCCTGAGAACACCGGGGAGCTGTTTTTT. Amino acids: CARAGTSGPENTGELFF.

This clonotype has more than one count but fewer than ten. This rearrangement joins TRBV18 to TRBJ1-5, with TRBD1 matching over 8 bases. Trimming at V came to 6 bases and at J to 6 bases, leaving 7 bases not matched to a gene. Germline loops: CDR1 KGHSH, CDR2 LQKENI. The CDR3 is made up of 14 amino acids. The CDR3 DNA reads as TGTGCCAGCTCCCCGGGACAGGTGGGTCAGCCCCAGCATTTT. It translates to CASSPGQVGQPQHF.

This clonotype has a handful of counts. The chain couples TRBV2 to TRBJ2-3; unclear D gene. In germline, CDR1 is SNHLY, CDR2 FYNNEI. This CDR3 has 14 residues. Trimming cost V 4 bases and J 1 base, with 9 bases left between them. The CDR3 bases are TGTGCCAGCAGTGTACGGAGCCGCACAGATACGCAGTATTTT. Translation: CASSVRSRTDTQYF.

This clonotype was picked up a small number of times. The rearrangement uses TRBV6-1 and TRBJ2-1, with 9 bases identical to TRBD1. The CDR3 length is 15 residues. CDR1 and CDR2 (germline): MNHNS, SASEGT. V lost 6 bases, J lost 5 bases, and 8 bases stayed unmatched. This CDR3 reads CASRKTGTGNNEQFF. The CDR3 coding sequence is TGTGCCAGCAGGAAAACCGGGACAGGGAACAATGAGCAGTTCTTC.

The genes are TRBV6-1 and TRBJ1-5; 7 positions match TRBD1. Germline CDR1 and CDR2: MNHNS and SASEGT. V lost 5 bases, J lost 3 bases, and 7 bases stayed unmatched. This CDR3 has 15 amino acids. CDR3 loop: CASSPHGQVNQPQHF. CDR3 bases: TGTGCCAGCAGTCCTCATGGACAGGTCAATCAGCCCCAGCATTTT.

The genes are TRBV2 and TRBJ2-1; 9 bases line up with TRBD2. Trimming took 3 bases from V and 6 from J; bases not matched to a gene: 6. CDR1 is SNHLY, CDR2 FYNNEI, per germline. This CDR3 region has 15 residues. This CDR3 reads CASSDLLAGINEQFF. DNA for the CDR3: TGTGCCAGCAGTGATCTTCTAGCGGGGATCAATGAGCAGTTCTTC. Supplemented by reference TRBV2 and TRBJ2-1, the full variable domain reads EPEVTQTPSHQVTQMGQEVILRCVPISNHLYFYWYRQILGQKVEFLVSFYNNEISEKSEIFDDQFSVERPDGSNFTLKIRSTKLEDSAMYFCASSDLLAGINEQFFGPGTRLTVL.

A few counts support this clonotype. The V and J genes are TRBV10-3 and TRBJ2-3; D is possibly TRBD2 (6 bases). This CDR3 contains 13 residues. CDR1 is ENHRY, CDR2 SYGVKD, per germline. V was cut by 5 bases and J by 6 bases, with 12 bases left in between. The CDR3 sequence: CAISPSLADTQYF. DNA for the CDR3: TGTGCCATCAGTCCCTCTCTAGCGGATACGCAGTATTTT.

For the CDR3, the DNA is TGTGCCAGCAGTTTAGTGGGGAGAGTTAGCACAGATACGCAGTATTTT. Its translation: CASSLVGRVSTDTQYF. This sequence joins TRBV12-3 or TRBV12-4 and TRBJ2-3, with D maybe TRBD2 (5 bases). This CDR3 contains 16 residues. V gave up 1 base and J gave up 0 bases, with 11 bases separating them.

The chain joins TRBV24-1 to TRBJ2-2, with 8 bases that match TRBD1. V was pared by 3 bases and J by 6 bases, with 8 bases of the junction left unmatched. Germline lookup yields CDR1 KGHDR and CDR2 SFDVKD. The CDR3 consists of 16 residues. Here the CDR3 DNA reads TGTGCCACCAGTGATCTTTGGACAGGGTCGGCCGGGGAGCTGTTTTTT. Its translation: CATSDLWTGSAGELFF.

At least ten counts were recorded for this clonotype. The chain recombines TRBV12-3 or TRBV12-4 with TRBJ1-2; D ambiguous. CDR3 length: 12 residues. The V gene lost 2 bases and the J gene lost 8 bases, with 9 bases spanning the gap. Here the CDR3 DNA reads TGTGCCAGCAGTTTAAACAAACTGGGCTACACCTTC. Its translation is CASSLNKLGYTF.

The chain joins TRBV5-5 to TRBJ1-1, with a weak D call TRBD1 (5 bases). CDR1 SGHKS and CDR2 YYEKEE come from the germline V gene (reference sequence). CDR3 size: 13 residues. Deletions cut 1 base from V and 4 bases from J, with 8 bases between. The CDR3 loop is CASSLYGATEAFF. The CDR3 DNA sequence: TGTGCCAGCAGCTTGTATGGGGCCACTGAAGCTTTCTTT.

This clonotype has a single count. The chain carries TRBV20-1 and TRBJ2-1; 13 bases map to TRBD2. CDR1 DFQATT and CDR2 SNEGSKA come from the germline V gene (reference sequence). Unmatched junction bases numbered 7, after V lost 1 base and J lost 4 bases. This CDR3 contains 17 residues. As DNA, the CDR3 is TGCAGTGCTAGAGGACCGGGACTAGCGGGAAGGTACAATGAGCAGTTCTTC. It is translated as CSARGPGLAGRYNEQFF.

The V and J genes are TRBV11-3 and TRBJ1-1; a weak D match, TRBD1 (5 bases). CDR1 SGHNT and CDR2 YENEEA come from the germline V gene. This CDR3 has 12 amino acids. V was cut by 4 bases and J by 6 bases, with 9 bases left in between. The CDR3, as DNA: TGTGCCAGCAGCTCGGGACGGCCTGAAGCTTTCTTT. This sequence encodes CASSSGRPEAFF.

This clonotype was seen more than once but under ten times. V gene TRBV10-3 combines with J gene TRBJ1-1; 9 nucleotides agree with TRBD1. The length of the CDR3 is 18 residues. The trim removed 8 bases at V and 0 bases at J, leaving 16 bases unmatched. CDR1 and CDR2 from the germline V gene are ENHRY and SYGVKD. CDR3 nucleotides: TGTGCCATCTGGGCGGGACAGGGTTCGGGTCGGGTGAACACTGAAGCTTTCTTT. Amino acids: CAIWAGQGSGRVNTEAFF.

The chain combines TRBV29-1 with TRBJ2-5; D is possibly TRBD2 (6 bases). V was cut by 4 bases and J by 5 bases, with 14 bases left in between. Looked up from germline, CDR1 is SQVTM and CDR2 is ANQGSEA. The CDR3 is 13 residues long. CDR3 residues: CSVVVGGGETQYF. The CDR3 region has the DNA TGCAGCGTTGTTGTGGGAGGAGGGGAGACCCAGTACTTC.

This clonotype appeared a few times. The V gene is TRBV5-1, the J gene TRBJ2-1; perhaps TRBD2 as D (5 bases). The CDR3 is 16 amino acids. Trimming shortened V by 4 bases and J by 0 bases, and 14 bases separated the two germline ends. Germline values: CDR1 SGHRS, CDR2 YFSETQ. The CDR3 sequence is CASSQGLSSSYNEQFF. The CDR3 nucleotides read TGCGCCAGCAGCCAAGGACTTTCCAGCTCCTACAATGAGCAGTTCTTC. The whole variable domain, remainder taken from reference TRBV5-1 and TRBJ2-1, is KAGVTQTPRYLIKTRGQQVTLSCSPISGHRSVSWYQQTPGQGLQFLFEYFSETQRNKGNFPGRFSGRQFSNSRSEMNVSTLELGDSALYLCASSQGLSSSYNEQFFGPGTRLTVL.

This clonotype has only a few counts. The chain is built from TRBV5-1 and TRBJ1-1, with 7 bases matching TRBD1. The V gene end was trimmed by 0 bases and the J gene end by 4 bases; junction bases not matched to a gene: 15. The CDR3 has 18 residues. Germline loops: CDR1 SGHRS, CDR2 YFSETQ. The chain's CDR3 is CASSLEGVRQGLGTEAFF. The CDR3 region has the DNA TGCGCCAGCAGCTTGGAGGGAGTGAGACAGGGCTTAGGCACTGAAGCTTTCTTT.

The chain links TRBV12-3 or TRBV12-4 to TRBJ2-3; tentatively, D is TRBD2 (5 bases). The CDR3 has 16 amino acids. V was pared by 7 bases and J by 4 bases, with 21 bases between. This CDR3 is CASTLGPAGSPDTQYF. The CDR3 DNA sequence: TGTGCCAGCACCCTAGGGCCGGCGGGCTCCCCAGATACGCAGTATTTT.

The DNA for the CDR3 is TGTGCCATTGGCCCTGTCGGCGGCTATGGCTACACCTTC. As protein: CAIGPVGGYGYTF. This chain connects TRBV10-3 to TRBJ1-2, with D unresolved. V lost 9 bases to trimming and J lost 4 bases, with 15 bases between them. The germline CDR1 and CDR2 sequences are ENHRY and SYGVKD. CDR3 length: 13 amino acids.